These T cell receptor beta chains were read from a single sample in a study of Ad26.COV2.S vaccination and SARS-CoV-2 variants. Generated by immunoSEQ multiplex PCR, the TCRdb table keeps only in-frame clones and is missing some. The profile shows about 350,000 clones, under 95% of them singletons. This specimen consisted of peripheral blood, obtained after recovery from COVID-19. These receptors originate from a human donor who had recovered from COVID-19. Both conserved end residues are part of each CDR3. A D gene is named only where the DNA matches it firmly. The listing skips clone size in some rows; elsewhere it reads once, few, many or a size class.

V: TRBV5-3; J: TRBJ2-1; size: -; D: TRBD2; CDR3: CARSLLTSGPPTREQFF; DNA: TGTGCCAGAAGCTTGTTGACTAGCGGGCCCCCTACACGTGAGCAGTTCTTC
V: TRBV5-4; J: TRBJ2-3; size: -; D: -; CDR3: CASRPNRARTDTQYF; DNA: TGTGCCAGCAGACCCAACAGGGCCAGGACAGATACGCAGTATTTT
V: TRBV5-4; J: TRBJ1-4; size: few; D: TRBD1; CDR3: CASSRTGATNEKLFF; DNA: TGTGCCAGCAGCAGGACAGGGGCAACTAATGAAAAACTGTTTTTT
V: TRBV7-2; J: TRBJ1-6; size: -; D: -; CDR3: CASSLAGRNNSPLHF; DNA: TGTGCCAGCAGCTTAGCTGGACGGAATAATTCACCCCTCCACTTT
V: TRBV6-1; J: TRBJ2-2; size: -; D: TRBD1; CDR3: CASSERLGQGKRELFF; DNA: TGTGCCAGCAGTGAACGTCTCGGACAGGGTAAACGGGAGCTGTTTTTT
V: TRBV14; J: TRBJ1-2; size: once; D: TRBD1; CDR3: CASSPGGLYGYTF; DNA: TGTGCCAGCAGCCCAGGGGGCCTCTATGGCTACACCTTC
V: TRBV27; J: TRBJ1-6; size: -; D: -; CDR3: CASSFLVSDNSPLHF; DNA: TGTGCCAGCAGTTTTTTAGTCAGCGATAATTCACCCCTCCACTTT
V: TRBV6-6; J: TRBJ2-7; size: -; D: TRBD1; CDR3: CASRQGQGNYEQYF; DNA: TGTGCCAGCAGGCAGGGACAGGGCAACTACGAGCAGTACTTC
V: TRBV3-1/TRBV3-2; J: TRBJ1-1; size: once; D: -; CDR3: CASSHRAGTEAFF; DNA: TGTGCCAGCAGCCACAGGGCAGGCACTGAAGCTTTCTTT
V: TRBV7-9; J: TRBJ1-1; size: -; D: TRBD1; CDR3: CASSSAVGQGATEAFF; DNA: TGTGCCAGCAGCTCCGCCGTGGGGCAGGGGGCGACTGAAGCTTTCTTT
V: TRBV6-5; J: TRBJ1-5; size: -; D: -; CDR3: CASRLDRNSNQPQHF; DNA: TGTGCCAGCAGACTCGACAGGAATAGCAATCAGCCCCAGCATTTT
V: TRBV12-3/TRBV12-4; J: TRBJ1-2; size: -; D: -; CDR3: CASSFGEGYGYTF; DNA: TGTGCCAGCAGTTTTGGGGAGGGCTATGGCTACACCTTC
V: TRBV4-3; J: TRBJ2-1; size: -; D: -; CDR3: CASSQDNAPDEQFF; DNA: TGCGCCAGCAGCCAAGACAACGCCCCGGATGAGCAGTTCTTC
V: TRBV15; J: TRBJ1-6; size: few; D: -; CDR3: CATSQTAKDNSPLHF; DNA: TGTGCCACCAGCCAGACAGCAAAAGATAATTCACCCCTCCACTTT
V: TRBV18; J: TRBJ2-5; size: -; D: -; CDR3: CASSPGAGETQYF; DNA: TGTGCCAGCTCACCGGGGGCAGGAGAGACCCAGTACTTC
V: TRBV18; J: TRBJ2-3; size: -; D: -; CDR3: CASSPVSGGDTQYF; DNA: TGTGCCAGCTCACCGGTGTCCGGAGGAGATACGCAGTATTTT
V: TRBV12-3/TRBV12-4; J: TRBJ1-1; size: -; D: TRBD1; CDR3: CASTATGWTEAFF; DNA: TGTGCCAGCACCGCGACAGGGTGGACTGAAGCTTTCTTT
V: TRBV6-2/TRBV6-3; J: TRBJ1-1; size: -; D: -; CDR3: CASSYRGWGMNTEAFF; DNA: TGTGCCAGCAGTTACAGGGGTTGGGGTATGAACACTGAAGCTTTCTTT
V: TRBV7-6; J: TRBJ2-5; size: -; D: -; CDR3: CASSSTGETQYF; DNA: TGTGCCAGCAGCTCTACAGGAGAGACCCAGTACTTC
V: TRBV5-1; J: TRBJ1-1; size: -; D: TRBD1; CDR3: CASSTGQAPGTLGLEAFF; DNA: TGCGCCAGCAGCACAGGACAGGCCCCCGGGACTTTGGGGCTGGAAGCTTTCTTT
V: TRBV27; J: TRBJ2-2; size: -; D: TRBD2; CDR3: CASSPIGGAEIGELFF; DNA: TGTGCCAGCAGCCCAATCGGGGGGGCCGAAATCGGGGAGCTGTTTTTT
V: TRBV2; J: TRBJ2-7; size: once; D: -; CDR3: CASSELRTPPNYEQYF; DNA: TGTGCCAGCAGTGAATTACGTACACCTCCTAATTACGAGCAGTACTTC
V: TRBV20-1; J: TRBJ1-2; size: -; D: -; CDR3: CSARGNAYTF; DNA: TGCAGTGCTAGGGGGAATGCCTACACCTTC
V: TRBV18; J: TRBJ1-1; size: -; D: -; CDR3: CASSPRLLFRRGMNTEAFF; DNA: TGTGCCAGCTCACCACGGTTACTATTCCGCCGGGGGATGAACACTGAAGCTTTCTTT
V: TRBV12-3/TRBV12-4; J: TRBJ2-1; size: -; D: -; CDR3: CASSLWYNEQFF; DNA: TGTGCCAGCAGTTTATGGTACAATGAGCAGTTCTTC
V: TRBV7-2; J: TRBJ2-7; size: once; D: TRBD1; CDR3: CASSLAAGQGAWEQYF; DNA: TGTGCCAGCAGCTTAGCGGCGGGACAGGGGGCTTGGGAGCAGTACTTC
V: TRBV6-5; J: TRBJ1-4; size: -; D: -; CDR3: CASSYGNANEKLFF; DNA: TGTGCCAGCAGTTACGGCAACGCTAATGAAAAACTGTTTTTT
V: TRBV6-5; J: TRBJ1-3; size: -; D: -; CDR3: CASTMDLLGGNTIYF; DNA: TGTGCCAGCACCATGGATCTACTGGGTGGAAACACCATATATTTT
V: TRBV18; J: TRBJ2-7; size: -; D: TRBD2; CDR3: CASSQSGGRGEQYF; DNA: TGTGCCAGCTCCCAGAGCGGGGGGCGAGGCGAGCAGTACTTC
V: TRBV10-2; J: TRBJ2-7; size: -; D: -; CDR3: CASSLPDRYEQYF; DNA: TGCGCCAGCAGCCTACCGGACCGCTACGAGCAGTACTTC
V: TRBV11-3; J: TRBJ2-3; size: -; D: -; CDR3: CASSLGGESTDTQYF; DNA: TGTGCCAGCAGCCTTGGAGGAGAAAGCACAGATACGCAGTATTTT
V: TRBV7-9; J: TRBJ2-2; size: -; D: -; CDR3: CASSRTPGELFF; DNA: TGTGCCAGCAGCCGCACCCCCGGGGAGCTGTTTTTT
V: TRBV7-9; J: TRBJ2-5; size: -; D: TRBD2; CDR3: CASGTSGTRETQYF; DNA: TGTGCGTCCGGGACTAGCGGTACCCGAGAGACCCAGTACTTC
V: TRBV13; J: TRBJ1-1; size: -; D: -; CDR3: CASSLGIRGRNTEAFF; DNA: TGTGCCAGCAGCTTAGGAATTCGCGGACGGAACACTGAAGCTTTCTTT
V: TRBV9; J: TRBJ2-5; size: -; D: -; CDR3: CASSVIGRETQYF; DNA: TGTGCCAGCAGCGTAATAGGGAGGGAGACCCAGTACTTC
V: TRBV2; J: TRBJ1-5; size: -; D: TRBD1; CDR3: CASSDHLGTGSNQPQHF; DNA: TGTGCCAGCAGTGATCACTTGGGGACAGGGAGCAATCAGCCCCAGCATTTT
V: TRBV11-2; J: TRBJ2-3; size: -; D: -; CDR3: CASSPRPSTDTQYF; DNA: TGTGCCAGCAGCCCCCGACCTAGCACAGATACGCAGTATTTT
V: TRBV27; J: TRBJ1-2; size: -; D: -; CDR3: CASSSPRDGNYGYTF; DNA: TGTGCCAGCAGCTCCCCTCGGGACGGTAACTATGGCTACACCTTC
V: TRBV20-1; J: TRBJ1-1; size: -; D: -; CDR3: CSASRAAEAFF; DNA: TGCAGTGCTAGTCGGGCGGCTGAAGCTTTCTTT
V: TRBV7-9; J: TRBJ2-1; size: -; D: TRBD1; CDR3: CASQDRGANEQFF; DNA: TGTGCCAGCCAGGACAGGGGGGCCAATGAGCAGTTCTTC
V: TRBV20-1; J: TRBJ1-1; size: few; D: -; CDR3: CSASSPKNTEAFF; DNA: TGCAGTGCTAGTTCGCCGAAGAACACTGAAGCTTTCTTT
V: TRBV11-2; J: TRBJ1-1; size: -; D: -; CDR3: CASSLVSGRVNTEAFF; DNA: TGTGCCAGCAGCTTAGTCTCTGGGCGGGTGAACACTGAAGCTTTCTTT
V: TRBV6-5; J: TRBJ1-2; size: -; D: -; CDR3: CASSLTDRNYGYTF; DNA: TGTGCCAGCAGTTTAACGGACAGAAACTATGGCTACACCTTC
V: TRBV3-1/TRBV3-2; J: TRBJ1-4; size: -; D: -; CDR3: CASSQEPGGSEKLFF; DNA: TGTGCCAGCAGCCAAGAACCGGGTGGCAGTGAAAAACTGTTTTTT
V: TRBV20-1; J: TRBJ1-4; size: -; D: -; CDR3: CSTLTGGKLFF; DNA: TGCAGTACTCTTACCGGAGGAAAACTGTTTTTT
V: TRBV5-1; J: TRBJ2-2; size: -; D: -; CDR3: CASSFGQNTGELFF; DNA: TGCGCCAGCAGCTTCGGACAGAACACCGGGGAGCTGTTTTTT
V: TRBV7-2; J: TRBJ2-1; size: -; D: -; CDR3: CASTHAIWDHNEQFF; DNA: TGTGCCAGCACCCATGCCATCTGGGACCACAATGAGCAGTTCTTC
V: TRBV11-2; J: TRBJ1-2; size: once; D: TRBD1; CDR3: CASSDHTGVNRGGYTF; DNA: TGTGCCAGCAGCGACCACACAGGGGTGAATAGAGGTGGCTACACCTTC
V: TRBV6-5; J: TRBJ1-5; size: few; D: -; CDR3: CASSSRERNQPQHF; DNA: TGTGCCAGCAGTTCCCGGGAGCGCAATCAGCCCCAGCATTTT
V: TRBV5-8; J: TRBJ2-7; size: -; D: -; CDR3: CASSPTYEQYF; DNA: TGTGCCAGCAGCCCCACCTACGAGCAGTACTTC
V: TRBV5-1; J: TRBJ2-7; size: -; D: -; CDR3: CASSLVGGEQYF; DNA: TGCGCCAGCAGCTTGGTCGGTGGCGAGCAGTACTTC
V: TRBV6-2/TRBV6-3; J: TRBJ1-2; size: -; D: TRBD1; CDR3: CASSFLDREYGYTF; DNA: TGTGCCAGCAGTTTCCTCGACAGGGAGTATGGCTACACCTTC
V: TRBV9; J: TRBJ2-1; size: -; D: TRBD1; CDR3: CASSVDLGGTGNNEQFF; DNA: TGTGCCAGCAGCGTAGATTTAGGAGGGACAGGTAACAATGAGCAGTTCTTC